These 27 T cell receptor beta chains share one sample of origin, sequenced in a study of blood T cell repertoires in COVID-19. Libraries were prepared by immunoSEQ multiplex PCR; TCRdb keeps only in-frame clonotypes and omits some of them. The sample has roughly 110,000 clones; 70% to 80% are singletons. Sequenced input: peripheral blood. These receptors all stem from a man at least 80 years old with COVID-19, enrolled during active disease.

The V call is TRBV27, the J call TRBJ1-1; D call uncertain. The V gene lost 4 bases and the J gene lost 0 bases, with 9 bases spanning the gap. This CDR3 has 14 amino acids. Per the germline V gene, CDR1 is MNHEY and CDR2 is SMNVEV (reference sequence). Here the CDR3 DNA reads TGTGCCAGCAGTTCTAGCGGACTGAACACTGAAGCTTTCTTT. Amino acids: CASSSSGLNTEAFF.

The chain uses TRBV24-1 and TRBJ2-5; D may be TRBD1 (6 bases). The V end was cut by 2 bases, the J end by 6 bases, with 12 bases between. This CDR3 region has 14 residues. CDR1 is KGHDR and CDR2 is SFDVKD in the germline V gene. CDR3 protein: CATSDSWGLKTQYF. DNA of the CDR3: TGTGCCACCAGTGATTCGTGGGGGCTGAAGACCCAGTACTTC.

CDR3 bases: TGCGCCAGCAGCCACCAAGCCAAAAACATTCAGTACTTC. It specifies CASSHQAKNIQYF. The rearrangement joins TRBV4-1 to TRBJ2-4; D is unclear. V was pared by 3 bases and J by 0 bases, with 3 bases between. Germline values: CDR1 MGHRA, CDR2 YSYEKL. There are 13 residues in the CDR3.

This chain uses TRBV29-1 with TRBJ2-3; 8 positions match TRBD2. This CDR3 comprises 15 residues. Germline CDR1 is SQVTM and CDR2 is ANQGSEA. With 7 bases clipped from V and 2 bases from J, the junction kept 11 bases outside the gene matches. DNA for the CDR3: TGCAGCGCCCACCAACTAGCGGTATCCACAGATACGCAGTATTTT. This codes for CSAHQLAVSTDTQYF.

This clone was observed a single time. The chain couples TRBV2 to TRBJ2-2; D is unclear. This CDR3 is built from 15 residues. The germline V gene has CDR1 SNHLY and CDR2 FYNNEI. With 2 bases removed from V and 7 bases from J, the gap between germline ends came to 14 bases. Here the CDR3 reads CASSEQAPLDGELFF. For the CDR3, the DNA is TGTGCCAGCAGTGAACAGGCCCCGTTGGACGGGGAGCTGTTTTTT.

V and J are TRBV6-2 or TRBV6-3 and TRBJ2-2, with D possibly matching TRBD1 (5 bases). The CDR3 covers 13 residues. Germline V gene lookup returns CDR1 MNHEY and CDR2 SVGEGT. The V gene lost 2 bases and the J gene lost 6 bases, with 7 bases spanning the gap. CDR3 residues: CASSYQGAGELFF. CDR3 sequence (DNA): TGTGCCAGCAGTTACCAGGGTGCCGGGGAGCTGTTTTTT.

The chain links TRBV28 to TRBJ1-4; 7 bases agree with TRBD1. The V gene's germline CDR1 is MDHEN and CDR2 SYDVKM. The trim removed 2 bases at V and 5 bases at J, leaving 8 bases unmatched. This CDR3 region has 16 residues. CDR3 DNA sequence: TGTGCCAGCAGTTTACCGCCGGGACAGTCAAATGAAAAACTGTTTTTT. Its protein product is CASSLPPGQSNEKLFF.

V usage is TRBV5-1 and J usage is TRBJ2-7, with 9 bases that match TRBD1. V gave up 4 bases and J gave up 0 bases; unmatched junction bases: 5. The CDR3 is made up of 15 amino acids. Germline CDR1 reads SGHRS; CDR2 reads YFSETQ. CDR3 region: CASSPRQGVSYEQYF. The CDR3 region has the DNA TGCGCCAGCAGCCCTCGACAGGGGGTCTCCTACGAGCAGTACTTC.

The chain joins TRBV20-1 to TRBJ2-1, with 8 bases aligning to TRBD2. The CDR3 runs to 11 residues. Germline loops: CDR1 DFQATT, CDR2 SNEGSKA (reference sequence). V gave up 3 bases and J gave up 13 bases; unmatched junction bases: 5. This chain's CDR3 is CSASRVAGQFF. CDR3 bases: TGCAGTGCTAGCAGGGTAGCGGGACAGTTCTTC.

This clone was picked up a small number of times. The chain combines TRBV6-5 with TRBJ2-7; D is undetermined. The V and J ends lost 5 bases and 0 bases respectively, with 8 bases between them. The CDR3 totals 13 residues. Germline CDR1 is MNHEY and CDR2 is SVGAGI. In DNA form, the CDR3 reads TGTGCCAGCAGTCCTGCCAGCTCCTACGAGCAGTACTTC. As protein: CASSPASSYEQYF.

J is TRBJ1-1 and V is TRBV14; 8 bases are shared with TRBD1. V dropped 1 base and J dropped 0; count of bases not matched to a gene: 4. The CDR3 covers 16 residues. Germline CDR1 reads SGHDN; CDR2 reads FVKESK. The CDR3 coding sequence is TGTGCCAGCAGCCAAGGGACAGGGTCTATGAACACTGAAGCTTTCTTT. Its translation: CASSQGTGSMNTEAFF.

The chain couples TRBV27 to TRBJ1-5; tentative D call: TRBD1 (5 bases). The V end was cut by 5 bases, the J end by 7 bases, with 15 bases between. CDR1 and CDR2 from the germline V gene are MNHEY and SMNVEV (reference sequence). This CDR3 spans 14 amino acids. As DNA, the CDR3 is TGTGCCAGCAGTCCGGGGGGGTCGGGGCAGCCCCAGCATTTT. Its protein is CASSPGGSGQPQHF.

The chain links TRBV7-8 to TRBJ2-1; D ambiguous. Between the trimmed V and J ends, which lost 0 bases and 8 bases, there was a span of 5 bases. In germline, CDR1 is SGHVS, CDR2 FQNEAQ. The length of the CDR3 is 12 residues. CDR3 DNA sequence: TGTGCCAGCAGCTTAGCGAGCCATGAGCAGTTCTTC. The encoded protein is CASSLASHEQFF. Together with reference TRBV7-8 and TRBJ2-1, the CDR3 gives the full variable domain: GAGVSQSPRYKVAKRGQDVALRCDPISGHVSLFWYQQALGQGPEFLTYFQNEAQLDKSGLPSDRFFAERPEGSVSTLKIQRTQQEDSAVYLCASSLASHEQFFGPGTRLTVL.

This clone has more than one count but fewer than ten. The chain joins TRBV29-1 to TRBJ1-1; TRBD1 agrees at 9 bases. The J segment lost 5 bases and the V segment lost 7 bases, leaving 8 bases of the junction unmatched. The CDR3 covers 13 residues. Germline assignment: CDR1 SQVTM and CDR2 ANQGSEA. The CDR3 bases are TGCAGCGCTTATACAGGGGGCAGGACTGAAGCTTTCTTT. Its protein is CSAYTGGRTEAFF.

The J gene is TRBJ2-7, the V gene TRBV6-5; TRBD1 might be the D (6 bases). V was cut by 2 bases and J by 11 bases, with 13 bases left in between. The CDR3 spans 12 residues. Germline V gives CDR1 MNHEY, CDR2 SVGAGI. The CDR3 spells CASSYPQGKEYF. DNA for the CDR3: TGTGCCAGCAGTTACCCACAGGGTAAGGAGTACTTC.

V usage is TRBV7-2 and J usage is TRBJ2-5; no definite D call. Trimming cost V 2 bases and J 3 bases, with 7 bases left between them. The CDR3 has 13 amino acids. The germline CDR1 and CDR2 sequences are SGHTA and FQGNSA. Here the CDR3 DNA reads TGTGCCAGCAGCTTAATTAGAAAAGAGACCCAGTACTTC. Protein: CASSLIRKETQYF.

The V gene is TRBV7-9, the J gene TRBJ2-6; D perhaps matches TRBD1 (6 bases). This CDR3 has 17 amino acids. V lost 5 bases to trimming and J lost 4 bases, with 18 bases between them. From germline, CDR1 is SEHNR and CDR2 FQNEAQ (reference sequence). Written as DNA, the CDR3 is TGTGCCAGCAGCCCCGGGACACTGGCTCGAGGGGCCAACGTCCTGACTTTC. Protein product: CASSPGTLARGANVLTF.

V usage is TRBV30 and J usage is TRBJ2-1; D might be TRBD2 (6 bases). This CDR3 has 15 amino acids. The germline V gene has CDR1 GTSNPN and CDR2 SVGIG (reference sequence). V gave up 1 base and J gave up 5 bases, with 15 bases separating them. CDR3 amino acids: CAWSDLANTNNEQFF. The CDR3 nucleotides read TGTGCCTGGAGTGACCTAGCGAATACAAACAATGAGCAGTTCTTC.

V and J are TRBV7-9 and TRBJ1-1, with 8 positions matching TRBD1. J lost 3 bases, V lost 5 bases, and 14 bases had no gene match. There are 17 residues in the CDR3. The germline V gene has CDR1 SEHNR and CDR2 FQNEAQ (reference sequence). CDR3 sequence: CASSPSWPQDRDTEAFF. CDR3 coding DNA: TGTGCCAGCAGCCCAAGTTGGCCACAGGACAGGGACACTGAAGCTTTCTTT.

The J gene is TRBJ2-1, the V gene TRBV6-7; the D gene is possibly TRBD1 (5 bases). TRBV6-7 is classed as an ORF, of uncertain function. This CDR3 comprises 12 residues. V was clipped by 7 bases and J by 8 bases, with 12 bases between them. In nucleotides, the CDR3 is TGTGCCAGCACCTTTAGGGGCTATGAGCAGTTCTTC. Its protein is CASTFRGYEQFF.

The chain joins TRBV5-4 to TRBJ2-1; tentative D call: TRBD2 (6 bases). The CDR3 is 15 residues long. Germline CDR1 reads SGHNT; CDR2 reads YYREEE (reference sequence). Trimming cost V 2 bases and J 6 bases, with 15 bases left between them. DNA for the CDR3: TGTGCCAGCAGCTTACCTAGCGAGAGGGGCAATGAGCAGTTCTTC. Encoded protein: CASSLPSERGNEQFF.

The rearrangement links TRBV5-1 to TRBJ1-2; a weak D match, TRBD1 (5 bases). The V end lost 0 bases, the J end lost 4 bases, and 16 bases lay between the germline ends. The CDR3 length is 16 residues. CDR1 is SGHRS, CDR2 YFSETQ, per germline. For the CDR3, the DNA is TGCGCCAGCAGCTTGGCCGGATCAGCGGGGGGCTATGGCTACACCTTC. Its protein product is CASSLAGSAGGYGYTF.

The genes are TRBV19 and TRBJ1-1, with 10 bases matching TRBD1. Germline CDR1 is LNHDA and CDR2 is SQIVND (reference sequence). V was pared by 7 bases and J by 6 bases, with 8 bases of the junction left unmatched. The CDR3 has 14 residues. CDR3 DNA sequence: TGTGCCAGTAATACGGGACAGGGGACCGCTGAAGCTTTCTTT. Amino acid sequence: CASNTGQGTAEAFF.

This clone came up once. The rearrangement uses TRBV9 and TRBJ1-1; TRBD1 might be the D (6 bases). The length of the CDR3 is 15 residues. V was trimmed by 1 base and J by 0 bases, leaving 10 bases between them. Germline V lookup: CDR1 SGDLS, CDR2 YYNGEE. The CDR3 sequence: CASSVQGHMNTEAFF. DNA for the CDR3: TGTGCCAGCAGCGTACAGGGACATATGAACACTGAAGCTTTCTTT. The whole variable domain, remainder taken from reference TRBV9 and TRBJ1-1, is DSGVTQTPKHLITATGQRVTLRCSPRSGDLSVYWYQQSLDQGLQFLIQYYNGEERAKGNILERFSAQQFPDLHSELNLSSLELGDSALYFCASSVQGHMNTEAFFGQGTRLTVV.

The J gene is TRBJ1-1, the V gene TRBV19, with 9 bases that match TRBD1. The junction had 11 bases not matched to a gene; V was cut back by 11 bases and J by 4 bases. Germline V gives CDR1 LNHDA, CDR2 SQIVND (reference sequence). The CDR3 covers 14 residues. In nucleotides, the CDR3 is TGTGCCTCGGGGGACAGGGATTTGAGCACTGAAGCTTTCTTT. Residues: CASGDRDLSTEAFF.

V is TRBV28 and J is TRBJ1-4; D not certain. Germline CDR1 reads MDHEN; CDR2 reads SYDVKM. The CDR3 is 12 residues long. V lost 5 bases, J lost 12 bases, and 13 bases lay in between. The CDR3 loop is CASSPPGGELFF. In DNA, the CDR3 is TGTGCCAGCAGTCCCCCTGGAGGAGAACTGTTTTTT.

The chain has TRBV10-1 and TRBJ2-7, with D perhaps TRBD1 (5 bases). CDR3 length: 13 residues. CDR1 is WNHNN, CDR2 SYGVQD, per germline (reference sequence). Trimming removed 2 bases at V and 4 bases at J, with 9 bases between. CDR3 sequence: CASSEGRVYEQYF. CDR3 DNA sequence: TGCGCCAGCAGTGAGGGCAGGGTTTACGAGCAGTACTTC.